This T cell receptor (beta chain) was sequenced for a study of cytomegalovirus exposure and HLA in healthy donors (dated by TCRdb to the late 2010s). For context, the study as a whole: An earlier analysis of some 600 of the donors reported 276 Gb of sequence data and about 120 million unique TCR beta sequences obtained from some 200 million T cells. An early release that covered fewer than 750 HLA-typed donors contained approximately 300 gigabases of sequencing data and tens of millions of unique TCR sequences. Of the roughly 430 genotyped donors, around 81% fell in the genetic ancestry cluster associated with self-reported Caucasian donors. The study aimed to test whether signatures of past pathogen exposure could be identified by cataloging public T cell receptors. The study used immunosequencing to profile the T cell repertoires of approximately 690 subjects and linked those repertoires to cytomegalovirus serostatus. A separate validation cohort of roughly 130 different subjects was used in addition to the roughly 620-subject first cohort. To predict cytomegalovirus infection status, the study combined high-throughput TCR immunosequencing, statistical association of individual TCRs with disease status, and machine learning. A later analysis re-analyzed previously published TCR beta repertoires from roughly 630 donors and added high-resolution HLA genotyping to study TCR occurrence patterns. Rather than drawing on any new phenotypic data, the later analysis identified candidate immune exposures from TCR beta sequences and the way those sequences occurred across donors. In an earlier analysis of 550 to 700 of the donors, high-throughput TCR beta sequencing was used to judge whether each TCR beta V gene segment behaved as functional or pseudogenic. Donor age, sex, ethnicity and CMV serostatus were compiled alongside the repertoire data. Genome-wide SNP genotypes for about 65% of the 666 donors were used in a later genetic analysis, which treated that subset as a discovery cohort. Every discovery cohort repertoire had been produced on one sequencing platform. HLA typing included class I and class II loci at four-digit resolution. The number of typed donors differed by locus: roughly 620-630 for A, B, C, DRB1 and DQB1; some 500 for DQA1; some 610 for DPA1; and around 490 for DPB1. Several DR-DQ haplotypes were handled as single units for association and clustering because linkage in the cohort was strong. Among around 400 genotyped donors of the cohort, an average of around 240,000 unique TCR beta nucleotide sequences were sequenced per donor, around a sixth of them non-productive.

From the cysteine through the phenylalanine, the CDR3 covers 14 amino acids. Just the 42-base CDR3 DNA is kept, in frame starting at base 1. At the junction V is shortened by 8 bases and J by 0 bases, with 8 bases in between. Per the germline V gene (reference sequence), PRHDT is the CDR1 and FYEKMQ is the CDR2. Here is what the overall study found, with its caveats: When HLA alleles, especially DR and DQ, strongly co-occurred, attributing TCR associations to individual alleles was difficult. The sequencing pipeline was judged likely to have produced a cluster of highly shared sequence variants as a technical artifact. The study gave a list of 150 to 200 TCR beta chains associated with cytomegalovirus. According to a later analysis, TCR association rates differed among HLA loci, with DRB1 alleles showing the most associated TCRs and HLA-C alleles showing the fewest. Because the 87-base-pair reads could not distinguish some IMGT-functional V segments, including TRBV6-2 and TRBV6-3, those segments were excluded. Sequencing depth was assumed to be roughly uniform across donors in the presence/absence analyses, though that assumption may not hold. Because counts were too low, roughly 17 rarely observed V segments, including chromosome 9 orphons, were left out of the earlier analysis of over 550 of the donors. A later genetic analysis reported fewer N-insertions in productive TCRs among donors in an Asian-associated ancestry cluster than the approximately 700-donor mean. According to the authors, the approach could potentially be generalized to other disease states and immunological phenotypes. Because some donors lacked HLA typing at each locus, the association tests relied only on the typed subset. A further reported finding was that TCR beta sequences accurately predicted the HLA-A and HLA-B alleles for most subjects in the first cohort. An association between a missense DCLRE1C variant and V-gene and J-gene trimming of TCR beta chains was found in a later genetic analysis and replicated in an independent cohort. Most TCR sequences were observed very rarely across donors, whereas some public TCRs were present in many individuals. The classifier was reported to diagnose cytomegalovirus status with high specificity and sensitivity in both the original cohort and the validation cohort. This cohort had only TCR beta chains sequenced, and the lack of alpha or paired-chain data limited which features could be detected. A later analysis reported that several top co-occurrence clusters appeared linked to parvovirus B19, influenza, CMV and Epstein-Barr virus. An earlier analysis of 450 to 750 of the donors showed that most TCR beta V segments appeared in productive rearrangements either about 87% or about 30% of the time, which broadly matched IMGT annotations. Linkage disequilibrium might explain the correlated functional status among segregating V segments, but an unknown experimental factor could not be excluded. A few of the identified cytomegalovirus-associated TCR beta chains were confirmed in vitro to be specific for cytomegalovirus antigens. Immune exposure information for the cohort was limited to CMV serostatus. Compared with equally common non-associated chains, HLA-associated TCR beta chains in a later analysis were more clonally expanded and had lower generation probabilities. A later analysis associated about 18,000 TCR beta sequences with specific HLA alleles at a false discovery rate of 0.05. According to a later analysis, most CMV-associated TCR beta chains appeared to be HLA-restricted, and the HLA associations seemed to be driven largely by CMV exposure.

Regarding this clone: No antigen is known for it. No much larger clone exists at a distance of one base, and base qualities are not known.

The cohort was made up of 650 to 700 healthy bone marrow donors. At the time of sampling, every cohort member was nominally healthy, though immune exposures that went unrecorded were likely present. The donor tested CMV seronegative and was one of the 352 seronegative cohort members. A peripheral blood sample was collected from each donor, and TCR beta sequencing was performed on peripheral blood mononuclear cells. Genomic DNA extraction from the blood cell samples was performed with the Qiagen DNeasy Blood Extraction Kit. The protocol used for the library was the immunoSEQ multiplex PCR assay. A mixture of 60 forward primers for TCR Vbeta segments and 13 reverse primers for TCR Jbeta segments was used in the multiplex PCR. Amplification of the CDR3 region of rearranged TCR beta genes was performed with a multiplex PCR assay on genomic DNA. Amplified TCR beta libraries were sequenced as 87-base-pair reads on the Illumina HiSeq System. In the paper's pipeline: In a later analysis, 80 million or so unique TCR beta chains were counted across the approximately 670 repertoires, and approximately 11 million of these chains were shared by at least two donors. Raw reads were error-corrected and collapsed into unique sequences by a nearest-neighbor algorithm in which closely related sequences were merged to remove PCR and sequencing errors. To assign V, D and J gene segments, CDR3 sequences were aligned to IMGT reference sequences. Each retained sequence needed at least a six-nucleotide match to both a V gene segment and a J gene segment. A rearrangement counted as productive if the CDR3 had no stop codons and remained in frame with V and J, and every other rearrangement counted as non-productive. CDR3 was defined by IMGT convention, running from the second conserved V-encoded cysteine to the conserved J-encoded phenylalanine. In an earlier analysis of around 540 of the donors, sequences lacking an unambiguous match to a single V gene segment were excluded. In an earlier analysis of around 600 of the donors, V segments were called functional above 56.7% productive rearrangements and were called segregating when the between-donor standard deviation exceeded 5%. A statistical classification framework was developed to diagnose cytomegalovirus status using the catalog of TCR beta chain sequences. In a later analysis, V and J genes were assigned by comparing TCR nucleotide sequences against IMGT/GENE-DB human TR gene sequences. A later analysis assigned CDR3 sequences and most-parsimonious VDJ recombination scenarios with the TCRdist pipeline. In a later analysis, each TCR beta chain was defined by its CDR3 amino acid sequence together with its V-gene family, and reads without a unique V-gene family were excluded. As a way to deal with suspected cross-contamination and a sequencing artifact, a later analysis dropped nearly 600 nucleotide sequences that were highly shared and had low generation probability. A later analysis calculated a clonal expansion index for each public chain from normalized within-repertoire ranks of inferred template counts. In a later analysis, generation probabilities were computed with a VDJ recombination model fitted to out-of-frame rearrangements, and the resulting probabilities were checked against IGoR. A later analysis scored TCR-TCR, TCR-HLA and TCR-CMV co-occurrence with hypergeometric tests, applying a repertoire-size bias correction to TCR pairs. A later analysis estimated false discovery rates by permuting HLA or CMV assignments 20 times. In a later analysis, co-occurring TCRs were grouped using DBSCAN, and TCRdist sequence similarity was added for clustering within HLA-allele-positive subsets. Repertoires with fewer than 30,000 or more than 120,000 public chains, plus five repertoires with anomalous nucleotide sharing, were excluded from co-occurrence clustering. The clones in this table, taken by TCRdb from immuneACCESS, are in-frame only. Not every clone is retained; where verified, under half of the shortfall comes from an unresolved V gene, and the cause of the rest is unknown. The V and J calls and clone size were taken over from that table, and D and trimming were inferred from the DNA. This sample is represented by approximately 190,000 clones; 80% to 85% of them were singletons. The ten most abundant clones make up about 0.25% of the sample.

This receptor was obtained from a boy aged 5 to 17 in good health and CMV-seronegative. The sequencing input was PBMCs. This receptor chain uses TRBV13 and TRBJ2-6, with the identity of the D gene unclear. Here is the DNA: TGTGCCAGCCGCGGCGGCTCTGGGGCCAACGTCCTGACTTTC. The translation is CASRGGSGANVLTF.